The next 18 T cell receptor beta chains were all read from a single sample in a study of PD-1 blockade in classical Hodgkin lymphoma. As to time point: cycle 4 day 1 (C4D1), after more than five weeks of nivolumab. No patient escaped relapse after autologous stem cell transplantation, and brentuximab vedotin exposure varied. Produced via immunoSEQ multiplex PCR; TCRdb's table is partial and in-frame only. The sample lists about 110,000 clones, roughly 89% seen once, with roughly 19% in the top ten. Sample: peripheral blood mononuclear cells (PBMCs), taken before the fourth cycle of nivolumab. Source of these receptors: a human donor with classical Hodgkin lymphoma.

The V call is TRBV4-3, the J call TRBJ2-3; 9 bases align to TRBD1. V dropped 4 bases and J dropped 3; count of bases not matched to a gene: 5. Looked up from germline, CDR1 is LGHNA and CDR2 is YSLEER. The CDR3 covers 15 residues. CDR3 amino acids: CASSRDRVRTDTQYF. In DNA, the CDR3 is TGCGCCAGCAGCCGGGACAGGGTGAGGACAGATACGCAGTATTTT.

Here the CDR3 reads CASSFRGEGEKLFF. As DNA, the CDR3 is TGTGCCAGCAGCTTTAGGGGGGAAGGGGAAAAACTGTTTTTT. V and J are TRBV7-2 and TRBJ1-4, with D maybe TRBD1 (6 bases). Germline V gene sequence: CDR1 SGHTA, CDR2 FQGNSA. Trimming pared 3 bases from V and 8 bases from J, leaving 13 bases between. The CDR3 consists of 14 residues.

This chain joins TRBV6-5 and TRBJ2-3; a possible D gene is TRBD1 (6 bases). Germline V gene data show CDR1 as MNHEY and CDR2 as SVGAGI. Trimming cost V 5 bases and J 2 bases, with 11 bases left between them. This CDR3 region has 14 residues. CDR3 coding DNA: TGTGCCAGCAGTCCGGACAGAGCCACAGATACGCAGTATTTT. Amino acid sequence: CASSPDRATDTQYF.

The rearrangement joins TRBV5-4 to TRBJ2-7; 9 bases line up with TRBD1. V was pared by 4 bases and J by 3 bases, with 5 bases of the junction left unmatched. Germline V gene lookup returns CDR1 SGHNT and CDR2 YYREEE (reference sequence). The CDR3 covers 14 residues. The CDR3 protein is CASSHPDRGYEQYF. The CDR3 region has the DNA TGTGCCAGCAGCCATCCGGACAGGGGCTACGAGCAGTACTTC.

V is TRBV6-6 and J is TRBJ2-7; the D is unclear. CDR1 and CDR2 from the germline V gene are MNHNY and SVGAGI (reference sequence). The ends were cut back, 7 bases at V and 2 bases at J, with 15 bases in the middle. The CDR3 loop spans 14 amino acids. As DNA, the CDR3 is TGTGCCAGCACCGATTCGGGCTATACCTACGAGCAGTACTTC. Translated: CASTDSGYTYEQYF.

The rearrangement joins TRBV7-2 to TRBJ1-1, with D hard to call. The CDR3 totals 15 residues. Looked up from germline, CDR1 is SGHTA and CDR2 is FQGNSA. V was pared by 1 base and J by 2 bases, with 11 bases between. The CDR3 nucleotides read TGTGCCAGCAGCTTAGGTGGCAGCCGTAACACTGAAGCTTTCTTT. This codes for CASSLGGSRNTEAFF.

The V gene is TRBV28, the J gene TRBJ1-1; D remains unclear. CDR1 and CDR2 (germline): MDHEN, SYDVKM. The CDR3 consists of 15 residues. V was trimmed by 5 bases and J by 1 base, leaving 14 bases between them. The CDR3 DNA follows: TGTGCCAGCAGTCGGACTTTCGGCACGAACACTGAAGCTTTCTTT. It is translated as CASSRTFGTNTEAFF.

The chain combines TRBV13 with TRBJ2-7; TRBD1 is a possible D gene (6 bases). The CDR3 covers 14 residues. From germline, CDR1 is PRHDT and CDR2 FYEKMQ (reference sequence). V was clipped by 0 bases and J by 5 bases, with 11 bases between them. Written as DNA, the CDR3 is TGTGCCAGCAGCTTAGGCTTGACAGGAGACGAGCAGTACTTC. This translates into CASSLGLTGDEQYF.

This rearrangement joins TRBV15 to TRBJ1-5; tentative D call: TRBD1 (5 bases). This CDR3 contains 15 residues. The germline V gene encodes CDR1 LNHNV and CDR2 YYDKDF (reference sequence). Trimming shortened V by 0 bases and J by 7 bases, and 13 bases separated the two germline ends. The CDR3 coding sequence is TGTGCCACCAGCAGAGATTCGAGGGGTCGGCAGCCCCAGCATTTT. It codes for CATSRDSRGRQPQHF.

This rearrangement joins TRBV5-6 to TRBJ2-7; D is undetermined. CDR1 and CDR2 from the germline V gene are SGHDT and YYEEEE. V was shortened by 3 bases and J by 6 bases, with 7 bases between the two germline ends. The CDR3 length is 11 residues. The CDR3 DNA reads TGTGCCAGCAGCTCACACTCCGAGCAGTACTTC. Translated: CASSSHSEQYF. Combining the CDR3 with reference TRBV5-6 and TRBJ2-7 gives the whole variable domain DAGVTQSPTHLIKTRGQQVTLRCSPKSGHDTVSWYQQALGQGPQFIFQYYEEEERQRGNFPDRFSGHQFPNYSSELNVNALLLGDSALYLCASSSHSEQYFGPGTRLTVT.

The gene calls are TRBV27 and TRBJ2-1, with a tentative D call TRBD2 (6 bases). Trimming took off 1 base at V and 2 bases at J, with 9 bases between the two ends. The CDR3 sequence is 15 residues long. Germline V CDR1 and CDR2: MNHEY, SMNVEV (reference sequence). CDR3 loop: CASSLWGVPYNEQFF. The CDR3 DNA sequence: TGTGCCAGCAGTTTATGGGGGGTACCCTACAATGAGCAGTTCTTC.

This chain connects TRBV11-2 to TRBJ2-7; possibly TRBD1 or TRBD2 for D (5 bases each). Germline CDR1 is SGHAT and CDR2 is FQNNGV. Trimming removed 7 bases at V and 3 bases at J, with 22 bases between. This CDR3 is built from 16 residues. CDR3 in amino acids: CASTLGPPEQGYEQYF. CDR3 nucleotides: TGTGCCAGCACTTTGGGACCCCCCGAGCAGGGCTACGAGCAGTACTTC.

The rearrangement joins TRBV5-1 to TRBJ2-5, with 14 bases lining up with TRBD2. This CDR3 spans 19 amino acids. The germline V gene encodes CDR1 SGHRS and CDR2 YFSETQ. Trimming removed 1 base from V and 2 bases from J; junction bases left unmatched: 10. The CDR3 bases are TGCGCCAGCAGCTTGAGTGTGACTAGCGGGAGGGCGTCTCAAGAGACCCAGTACTTC. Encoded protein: CASSLSVTSGRASQETQYF.

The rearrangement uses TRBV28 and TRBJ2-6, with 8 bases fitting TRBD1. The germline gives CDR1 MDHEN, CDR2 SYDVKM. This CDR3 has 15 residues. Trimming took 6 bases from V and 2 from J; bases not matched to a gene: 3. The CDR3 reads CASSNRGTGANVLTF. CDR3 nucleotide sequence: TGTGCCAGCAGCAACAGGGGGACTGGGGCCAACGTCCTGACTTTC.

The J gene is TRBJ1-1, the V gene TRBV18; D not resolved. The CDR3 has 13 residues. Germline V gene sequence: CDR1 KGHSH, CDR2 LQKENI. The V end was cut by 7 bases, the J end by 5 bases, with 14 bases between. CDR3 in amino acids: CASFTGVGTEAFF. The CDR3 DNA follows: TGTGCCAGCTTCACCGGGGTTGGGACTGAAGCTTTCTTT.

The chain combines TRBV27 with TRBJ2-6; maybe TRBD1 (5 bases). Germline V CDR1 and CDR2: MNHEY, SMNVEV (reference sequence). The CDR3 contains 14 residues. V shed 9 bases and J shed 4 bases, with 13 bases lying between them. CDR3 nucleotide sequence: TGTGCCAGTAGCCAGGGCTCCGGGGCCAACGTCCTGACTTTC. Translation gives CASSQGSGANVLTF.

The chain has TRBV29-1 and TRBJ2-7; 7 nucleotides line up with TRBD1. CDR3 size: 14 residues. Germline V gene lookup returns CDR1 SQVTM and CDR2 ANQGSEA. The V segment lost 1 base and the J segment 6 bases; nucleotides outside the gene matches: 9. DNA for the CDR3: TGCAGCGTTGAAGCGAGACAGGGTATGCGCGAGCAGTACTTC. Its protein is CSVEARQGMREQYF.

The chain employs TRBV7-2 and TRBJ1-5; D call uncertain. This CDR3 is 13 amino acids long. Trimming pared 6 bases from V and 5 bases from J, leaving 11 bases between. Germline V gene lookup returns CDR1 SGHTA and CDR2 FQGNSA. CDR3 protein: CASSRERDQPQHF. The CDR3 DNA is TGTGCCAGCAGTCGAGAGAGAGATCAGCCCCAGCATTTT. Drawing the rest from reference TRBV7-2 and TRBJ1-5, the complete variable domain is GAGVSQSPSNKVTEKGKDVELRCDPISGHTALYWYRQSLGQGLEFLIYFQGNSAPDKSGLPSDRFSAERTGGSVSTLTIQRTQQEDSAVYLCASSRERDQPQHFGDGTRLSIL.